This TCR beta chain originates from a study of control samples from healthy donors and cancer patients. Germline V gives CDR1 LGHDT, CDR2 YNNKEL (reference sequence). Trimming cost V 4 bases and J 7 bases, with 9 bases left between them. This CDR3 is built from 12 residues. Some clones are missing from TCRdb's copy, which holds only in-frame ones; the method was immunoSEQ multiplex PCR. The sample gives fewer than 200,000 clones, approximately 90% of which show up once; approximately 1.4% is in the top ten. The V and J genes are TRBV3-1 (or the pseudogene TRBV3-2) and TRBJ2-3; D is unclear. This TCR was recovered from a man aged 25 to 40 in good health. Sequencing was performed on blood. CDR3 in DNA: TGTGCCAGCAGCCCGAGTAGGAATACGCAGTATTTT. Amino acids: CASSPSRNTQYF.